The 10 T cell receptor beta chains below all came from one sample that was sequenced in a study of cytomegalovirus exposure and HLA in healthy donors. With 60 Vbeta and 13 Jbeta primers, the PCR was carried out. Libraries were prepared by immunoSEQ multiplex PCR; TCRdb keeps only in-frame clonotypes and omits some of them. This sample has under 150,000 clones, with about 85% found just once. What was sequenced was PBMCs. The receptors come from a woman aged 25-40 years in good health and CMV-seropositive.

The V and J genes are TRBV11-3 and TRBJ2-3; D is perhaps TRBD1 (6 bases). The CDR3 runs to 15 residues. V lost 1 base and J 0 bases, leaving 8 bases between the germline ends. Germline V CDR1 and CDR2: SGHNT, YENEEA. CDR3 bases: TGTGCCAGCAGCTTAGGGACAGCCAGCACAGATACGCAGTATTTT. This gives the protein CASSLGTASTDTQYF. Full variable domain (outside the CDR3, taken from reference TRBV11-3 and TRBJ2-3): EAGVVQSPRYKIIEKKQPVAFWCNPISGHNTLYWYLQNLGQGPELLIRYENEEAVDDSQLPKDRFSAERLKGVDSTLKIQPAELGDSAVYLCASSLGTASTDTQYFGPGTRLTVL.

The chain has TRBV6-5 and TRBJ2-2; no clear D. This CDR3 is 12 amino acids long. V was shortened by 7 bases and J by 5 bases, with 8 bases between the two germline ends. Germline CDR1 MNHEY, CDR2 SVGAGI. Here the CDR3 DNA reads TGTGCCAGCACTTCCGTTACCGGGGAGCTGTTTTTT. Its translation: CASTSVTGELFF.

The V and J genes are TRBV18 and TRBJ1-1; a possible D gene is TRBD1 (6 bases). This CDR3 spans 14 amino acids. The ends were cut back, 4 bases at V and 3 bases at J, with 12 bases in the middle. Looked up from germline, CDR1 is KGHSH and CDR2 is LQKENI. CDR3 sequence (DNA): TGTGCCAGCTCACGGCGTACAGGGTACACTGAAGCTTTCTTT. Residues: CASSRRTGYTEAFF. The full variable domain, in which reference TRBV18 and TRBJ1-1 provide the parts outside the CDR3, is NAGVMQNPRHLVRRRGQEARLRCSPMKGHSHVYWYRQLPEEGLKFMVYLQKENIIDESGMPKERFSAEFPKEGPSILRIQQVVRGDSAAYFCASSRRTGYTEAFFGQGTRLTVV.

This rearrangement joins TRBV11-2 to TRBJ2-3, with D possibly matching TRBD2 (6 bases). Germline loops: CDR1 SGHAT, CDR2 FQNNGV. CDR3 length equals 16 residues. Deletions cut 5 bases from V and 6 bases from J, with 21 bases between. In DNA, the CDR3 is TGTGCCAGCAGCCCGCTAGCGACCCCTTGGGGGGATACGCAGTATTTT. Its protein is CASSPLATPWGDTQYF. Drawing the rest from reference TRBV11-2 and TRBJ2-3, the complete variable domain is EAGVAQSPRYKIIEKRQSVAFWCNPISGHATLYWYQQILGQGPKLLIQFQNNGVVDDSQLPKDRFSAERLKGVDSTLKIQPAKLEDSAVYLCASSPLATPWGDTQYFGPGTRLTVL.

The V and J genes are TRBV30 and TRBJ1-5; TRBD1 aligns across 9 bases. Germline-derived CDR1 and CDR2 are GTSNPN and SVGIG (reference sequence). The CDR3 totals 14 residues. The V and J ends lost 1 base and 4 bases, in that order; junction bases with no gene match: 2. CDR3 sequence reads: CAWSEGQGNQPQHF. CDR3 nucleotides: TGTGCCTGGAGTGAGGGACAGGGTAATCAGCCCCAGCATTTT.

V is TRBV15 and J is TRBJ1-6; D is undetermined. The germline V gene encodes CDR1 LNHNV and CDR2 YYDKDF (reference sequence). The CDR3 consists of 12 residues. The V and J ends lost 4 bases and 8 bases respectively, with 6 bases between them. CDR3 coding DNA: TGTGCCACCAGCAAACGCGATTCACCCCTCCACTTT. It specifies CATSKRDSPLHF.

The chain links TRBV6-1 to TRBJ2-7; perhaps TRBD2 as D (7 bases). Trimming pared 11 bases from V and 4 bases from J, leaving 21 bases between. Germline CDR1 reads MNHNS; CDR2 reads SASEGT. The CDR3 has 14 residues. The CDR3 nucleotides read TGTGCCTCAGGGGAGGGCGGTTCCTCATACGAGCAGTACTTC. Protein product: CASGEGGSSYEQYF.

The V gene is TRBV25-1, the J gene TRBJ2-1, with D possibly being TRBD1 (5 bases). Germline V CDR1 and CDR2: MGHDK, SYGVNS. V was shortened by 4 bases and J by 3 bases, with 16 bases between the two germline ends. The length of the CDR3 is 16 residues. The CDR3 protein is CASSGPTARLYNEQFF. Here the CDR3 DNA reads TGTGCCAGCAGTGGGCCGACAGCCCGGCTCTACAATGAGCAGTTCTTC. The complete variable domain, with remaining parts taken from reference TRBV25-1 and TRBJ2-1, reads EADIYQTPRYLVIGTGKKITLECSQTMGHDKMYWYQQDPGMELHLIHYSYGVNSTEKGDLSSESTVSRIRTEHFPLTLESARPSHTSQYLCASSGPTARLYNEQFFGPGTRLTVL.

This chain links TRBV2 with TRBJ2-3; D is ambiguous. The CDR3 is 14 residues long. The germline gives CDR1 SNHLY, CDR2 FYNNEI. Deletions cut 5 bases from V and 0 bases from J, with 9 bases between. The CDR3 coding sequence is TGTGCCAGCAGTCCCGTTGTGAGCACAGATACGCAGTATTTT. Protein sequence: CASSPVVSTDTQYF.

The rearrangement links TRBV10-3 to TRBJ2-3, with 7 bases that match TRBD2. The V gene end was trimmed by 5 bases and the J gene end by 8 bases; junction bases not matched to a gene: 16. The CDR3 is 16 residues long. Per germline, CDR1 ENHRY and CDR2 SYGVKD. The CDR3 DNA follows: TGTGCCATCAGTCCTCGGACTAGGACTGGGGATGGTACGCAGTATTTT. This translates into CAISPRTRTGDGTQYF.